This TCR beta chain came from a study of blood T cell repertoires in COVID-19 (TCRdb year 2020). Turning to the overall study: The collaborator samples originated in the United States, Italy and Spain and spanned the acute and convalescent phases of COVID-19. The material from the prospective study consisted of cDNA or gDNA derived from T cells, B-cell-depleted T cells, or PBMCs. The repertoires were released in a freely available public database meant as a resource for research on the immune response to SARS-CoV-2. A de-identified subject ID, COVID-19 status, age in years and sex were almost always included in the sample metadata. Samples were obtained from the ongoing ImmuneRACE study (first 160 participants) and from over 1,000 subjects provided by 6 global collaborators. Where HLA class I and class II types were available, the types were taken from metadata supplied by the sample provider, not from assay-based typing. Subjects who had been exposed to COVID-19, were actively infected with it, or had recovered from it provided the deeply sampled blood TCRbeta repertoires that made up the dataset.

About this clone: The specificity of this receptor is unknown. Qualities for individual bases were not recorded, and no much larger clone is one base off.

TCRbeta CDR3 regions were amplified from genomic DNA by means of the immunoSEQ Assay, a bias-controlled multiplex PCR. The authors' pipeline ran thus. Nucleated cell counts per sample were estimated from amplification of reference gene primers within the assay. To quantify the absolute abundance of each unique TCRbeta CDR3 rearrangement, sequence reads were collapsed and filtered. For each sample, productive Simpson clonality was calculated as the square root of Simpson's diversity index over productive rearrangements. TCRdb provides this immuneACCESS table in a form limited to in-frame rearrangements. Some clones are lacking; in checked studies, under half of them reflect an unresolved V gene, and why the rest are absent is not known. V and J calls and clone size are those listed in that table; D and trimming were worked out from the DNA. Present in this sample are about 270,000 clones, about 89% of which were seen just once. The ten biggest clones cover around 1.6% of the sample.

General study outcomes and caveats: The amount of clinical and demographic metadata varied by source and participant and was provided uncurated.

V has 6 bases trimmed and J has 4 bases trimmed; junction bases matching no gene number 0. The CDR3 covers 13 residues, taking in both the cysteine and the phenylalanine. The read is trimmed to its CDR3 DNA, 39 bases read in frame from base 1. According to the germline V gene, CDR1 reads MGHDK and CDR2 reads SYGVNS. A second Seattle source provided samples from volunteer blood donors who had recovered from COVID-19. Each collaborating institution followed its own protocols to collect whole blood in K2EDTA tubes. Collaborator samples were shipped for TCRbeta analysis as frozen whole blood, isolated PBMCs, or DNA extracted from either sample type.

The chain is encoded by TRBV25-1 joined to TRBJ2-7; TRBD2 fits 13 bases in the junction. Sequencing was done on a sample of peripheral blood. This receptor was identified in a woman aged 60-70 years who had recovered from COVID-19. At the DNA level, the sequence is TGTGCCAGCAGGACTAGCGGGGGGTACGAGCAGTACTTC. It encodes CASRTSGGYEQYF.